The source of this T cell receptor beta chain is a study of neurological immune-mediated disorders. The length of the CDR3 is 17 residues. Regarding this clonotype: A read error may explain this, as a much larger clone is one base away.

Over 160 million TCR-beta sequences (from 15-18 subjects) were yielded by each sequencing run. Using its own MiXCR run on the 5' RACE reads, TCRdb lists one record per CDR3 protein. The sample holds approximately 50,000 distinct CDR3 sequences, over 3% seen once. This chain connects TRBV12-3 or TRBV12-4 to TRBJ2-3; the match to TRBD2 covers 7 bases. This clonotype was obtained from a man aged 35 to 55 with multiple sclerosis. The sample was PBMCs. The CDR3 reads CASSLLLSGGRTDTLYF. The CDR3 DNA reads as TGTGCCAGCAGCCTCCTCCTTTCCGGGGGGAGAACAGATACGCTGTATTTT.